This T cell receptor beta chain was recorded in a study of post-analysis software for immune sequencing data. Broader study findings: Relative to controls, patients had a handful of TRBV segments at higher frequency, with TRBV5-6, TRBV5-1 and TRBV20-1 among these.

Worth noting for this clonotype: Its antigen remains unidentified.

Deletions cut 0 bases from V and 3 bases from J, with 11 bases between. The CDR3 extends over 15 amino acids. Germline lookup yields CDR1 LGHDT and CDR2 YNNKEL (reference sequence). cDNA libraries for TCR beta contained unique molecular identifiers. TCRdb reprocessed the PCR reads via MiXCR and lists one record per CDR3 protein. The sample holds hundreds of thousands of distinct CDR3 sequences, roughly half seen once. Input material: blood. This clonotype was sampled from a girl aged 10 to 17 with multiple sclerosis. The chain uses TRBV3-1 and TRBJ1-2; unclear D gene. CDR3 bases: TGTGCCAGCAGCCAAGATGGGTTCACCGACTATGGCTACACCTTC. Translated: CASSQDGFTDYGYTF.